This TCR beta chain was found in a study of OX40 agonist ivuxolimab in advanced cancers. Germline CDR1 is SGHVT and CDR2 is SQSDAQ. CDR3 length: 14 amino acids. Trimming took 5 bases from V and 0 from J; bases not matched to a gene: 4. Libraries were prepared by immunoSEQ multiplex PCR; TCRdb keeps only in-frame clonotypes and omits some of them. The sample lists some 11,000 clones, approximately 84% seen once, with approximately 15% in the top ten. The rearrangement links TRBV7-4 to TRBJ2-7, with TRBD2 matching over 7 bases. The clonotype was recovered from an adult with an advanced solid tumor such as melanoma, head and neck, liver or kidney cancer. The specimen was CD4+ or CD8+ T cells sorted from blood, collected in a trial of the OX40 agonist ivuxolimab. The CDR3 DNA is TGTGCCAGCAGCCCCTGGACTAGCTCCTACGAGCAGTACTTC. Translating gives CASSPWTSSYEQYF.